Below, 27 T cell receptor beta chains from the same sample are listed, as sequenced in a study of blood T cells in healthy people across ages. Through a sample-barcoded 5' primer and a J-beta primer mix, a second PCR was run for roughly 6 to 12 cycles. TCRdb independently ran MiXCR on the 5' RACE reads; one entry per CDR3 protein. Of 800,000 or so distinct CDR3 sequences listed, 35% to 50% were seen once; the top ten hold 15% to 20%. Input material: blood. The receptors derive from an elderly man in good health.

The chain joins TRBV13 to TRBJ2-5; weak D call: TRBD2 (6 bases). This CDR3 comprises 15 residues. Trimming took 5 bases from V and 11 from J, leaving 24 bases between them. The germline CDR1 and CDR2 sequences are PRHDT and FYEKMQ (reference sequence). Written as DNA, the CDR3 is TGTGCCAGCAGCGTAACTAGCAAGGACTCCAATGAGCAGTACTTC. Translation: CASSVTSKDSNEQYF.

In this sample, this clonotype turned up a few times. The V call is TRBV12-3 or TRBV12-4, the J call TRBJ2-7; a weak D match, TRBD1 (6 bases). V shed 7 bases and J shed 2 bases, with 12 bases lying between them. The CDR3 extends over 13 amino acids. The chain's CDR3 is CASNRDTTYEQYF. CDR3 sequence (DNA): TGTGCCAGCAACCGGGACACAACCTACGAGCAGTACTTC.

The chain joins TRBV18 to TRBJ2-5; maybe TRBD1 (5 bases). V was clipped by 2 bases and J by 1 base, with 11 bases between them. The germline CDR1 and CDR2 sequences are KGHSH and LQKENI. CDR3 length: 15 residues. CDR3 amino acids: CASSPETASQETQYF. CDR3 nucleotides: TGTGCCAGCTCACCAGAGACAGCGTCCCAAGAGACCCAGTACTTC.

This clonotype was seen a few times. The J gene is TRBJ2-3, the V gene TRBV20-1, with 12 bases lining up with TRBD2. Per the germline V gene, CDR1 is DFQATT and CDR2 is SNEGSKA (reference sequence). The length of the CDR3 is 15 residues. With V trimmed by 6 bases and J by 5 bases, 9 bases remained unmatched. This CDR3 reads CSAHWTSGMGDTQYF. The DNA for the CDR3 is TGCAGTGCCCATTGGACTAGCGGGATGGGAGATACGCAGTATTTT.

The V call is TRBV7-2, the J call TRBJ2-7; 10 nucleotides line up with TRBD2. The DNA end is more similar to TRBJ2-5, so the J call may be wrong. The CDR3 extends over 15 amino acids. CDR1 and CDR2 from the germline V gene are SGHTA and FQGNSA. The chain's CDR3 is CASSLSLAGEETQYF. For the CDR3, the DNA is TGTGCCAGCAGCTTAAGCCTAGCGGGAGAAGAGACCCAGTACTTC.

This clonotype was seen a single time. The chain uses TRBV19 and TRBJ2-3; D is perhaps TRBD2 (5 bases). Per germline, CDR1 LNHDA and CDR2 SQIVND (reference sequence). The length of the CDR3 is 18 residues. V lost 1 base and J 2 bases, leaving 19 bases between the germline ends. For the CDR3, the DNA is TGTGCCAGTAGTATAGCCCGACGGGGAGTTAAGACCACAGATACGCAGTATTTT. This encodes CASSIARRGVKTTDTQYF.

DNA of the CDR3: TGTGCCACCAGTGCAGACGGGACATCCTCTAAGACCCAGTACTTC. Translated, it gives CATSADGTSSKTQYF. The J gene is TRBJ2-5, the V gene TRBV24-1, with a weak D call TRBD1 (6 bases). V was pared by 5 bases and J by 6 bases, with 18 bases between. The CDR3 runs 15 residues. Per the germline V gene, CDR1 is KGHDR and CDR2 is SFDVKD.

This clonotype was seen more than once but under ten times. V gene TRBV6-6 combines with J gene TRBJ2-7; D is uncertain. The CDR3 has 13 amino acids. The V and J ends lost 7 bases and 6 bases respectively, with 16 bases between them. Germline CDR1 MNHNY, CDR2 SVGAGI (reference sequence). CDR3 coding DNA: TGTGCCAGCACCCACCCGAGTTCCGGCGAGCAGTACTTC. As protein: CASTHPSSGEQYF.

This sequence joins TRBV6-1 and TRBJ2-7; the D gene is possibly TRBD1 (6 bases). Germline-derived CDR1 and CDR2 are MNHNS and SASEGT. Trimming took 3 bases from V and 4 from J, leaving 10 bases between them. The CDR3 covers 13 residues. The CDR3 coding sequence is TGTGCCAGCAGTGACAGGGGACCGTACGAGCAGTACTTC. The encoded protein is CASSDRGPYEQYF.

CDR3 nucleotide sequence: TGTGCCAGCAGCTCAACGACAGGGTTTGACTATGGCTACACCTTC. Amino acids: CASSSTTGFDYGYTF. V is TRBV7-2 and J is TRBJ1-2; 7 nucleotides align to TRBD1. Germline assignment: CDR1 SGHTA and CDR2 FQGNSA. The trim removed 4 bases at V and 3 bases at J, leaving 8 bases unmatched. The CDR3 covers 15 residues.

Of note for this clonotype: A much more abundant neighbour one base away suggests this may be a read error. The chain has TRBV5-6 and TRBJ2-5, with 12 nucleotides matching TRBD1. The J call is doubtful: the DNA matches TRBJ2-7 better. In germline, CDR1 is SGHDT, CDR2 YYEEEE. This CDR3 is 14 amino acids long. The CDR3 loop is CASSFGTGGDEQYF. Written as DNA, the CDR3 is TGTGCCAGCAGCTTTGGGACAGGGGGCGACGAGCAGTACTTC.

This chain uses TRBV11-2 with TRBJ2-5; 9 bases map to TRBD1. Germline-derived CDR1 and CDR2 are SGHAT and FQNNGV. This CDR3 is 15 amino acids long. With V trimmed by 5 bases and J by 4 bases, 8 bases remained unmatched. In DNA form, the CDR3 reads TGTGCCAGCAGCCTACAGGGGGCCAAAGGAGAGACCCAGTACTTC. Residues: CASSLQGAKGETQYF.

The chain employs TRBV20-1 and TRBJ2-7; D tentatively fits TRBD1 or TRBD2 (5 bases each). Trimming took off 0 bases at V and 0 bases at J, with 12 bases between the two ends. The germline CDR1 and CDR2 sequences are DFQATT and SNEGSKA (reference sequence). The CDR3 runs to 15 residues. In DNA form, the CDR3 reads TGCAGTGCTAGAGAGGGACGGAGCTTCTCCTACGAGCAGTACTTC. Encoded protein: CSAREGRSFSYEQYF.

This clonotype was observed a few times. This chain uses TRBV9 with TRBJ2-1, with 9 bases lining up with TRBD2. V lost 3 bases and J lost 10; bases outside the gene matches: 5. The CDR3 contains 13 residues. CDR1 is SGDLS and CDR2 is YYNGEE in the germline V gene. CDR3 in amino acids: CASSEGLAREQFF. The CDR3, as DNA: TGTGCCAGCAGCGAGGGACTAGCCCGGGAGCAGTTCTTC.

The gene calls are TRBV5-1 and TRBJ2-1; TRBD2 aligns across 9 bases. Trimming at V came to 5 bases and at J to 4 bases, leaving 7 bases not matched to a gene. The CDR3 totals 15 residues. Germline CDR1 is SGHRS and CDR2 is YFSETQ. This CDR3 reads CASRVAGVEYNEQFF. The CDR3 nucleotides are TGCGCCAGCAGGGTAGCGGGAGTGGAATACAATGAGCAGTTCTTC.

Here the CDR3 reads CSAQHSGGEKLFF. CDR3 DNA sequence: TGCAGTGCTCAACACAGTGGTGGAGAAAAACTGTTTTTT. The chain employs TRBV20-1 and TRBJ1-4; D call uncertain. This CDR3 has 13 residues. The germline V gene encodes CDR1 DFQATT and CDR2 SNEGSKA (reference sequence). Trimming took 5 bases from V and 8 from J, leaving 15 bases between them.

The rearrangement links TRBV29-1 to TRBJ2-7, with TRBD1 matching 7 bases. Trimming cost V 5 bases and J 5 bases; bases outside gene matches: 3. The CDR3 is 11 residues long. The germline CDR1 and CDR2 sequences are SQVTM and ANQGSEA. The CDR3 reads CSVSTGDEQYF. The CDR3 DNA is TGCAGCGTTTCCACAGGGGACGAGCAGTACTTC.

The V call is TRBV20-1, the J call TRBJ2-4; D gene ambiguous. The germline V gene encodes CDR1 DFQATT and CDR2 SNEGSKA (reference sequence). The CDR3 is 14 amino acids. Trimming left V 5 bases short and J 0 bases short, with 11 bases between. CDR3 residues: CSAAGRIAKNIQYF. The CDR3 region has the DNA TGCAGTGCTGCCGGAAGAATAGCCAAAAACATTCAGTACTTC.

CDR3 DNA: TGTGCCAGTTTCACCCCCTACAATGAGCAGTTCTTC. As protein: CASFTPYNEQFF. The chain links TRBV25-1 to TRBJ2-1; the D is unclear. V dropped 9 bases and J dropped 2 bases, with 8 bases sitting between them. CDR1 and CDR2 from the germline V gene are MGHDK and SYGVNS. This CDR3 has 12 residues.

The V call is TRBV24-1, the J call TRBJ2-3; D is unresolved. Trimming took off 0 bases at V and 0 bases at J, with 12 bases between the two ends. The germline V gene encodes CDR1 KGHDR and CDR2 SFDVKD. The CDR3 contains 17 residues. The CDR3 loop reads CATSDLRGEVSTDTQYF. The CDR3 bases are TGTGCCACCAGTGATTTGCGAGGCGAAGTGAGCACAGATACGCAGTATTTT.

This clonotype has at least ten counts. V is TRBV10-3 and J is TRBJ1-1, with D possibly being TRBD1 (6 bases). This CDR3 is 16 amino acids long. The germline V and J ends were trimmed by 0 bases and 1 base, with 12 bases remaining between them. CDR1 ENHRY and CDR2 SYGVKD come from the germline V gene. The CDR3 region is CAISESMGGGNTEAFF. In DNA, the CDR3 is TGTGCCATCAGTGAGTCTATGGGGGGCGGGAACACTGAAGCTTTCTTT.

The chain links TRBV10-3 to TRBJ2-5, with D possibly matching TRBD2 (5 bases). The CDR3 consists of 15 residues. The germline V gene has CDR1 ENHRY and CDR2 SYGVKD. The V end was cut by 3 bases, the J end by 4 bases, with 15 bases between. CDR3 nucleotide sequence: TGTGCCATCAGTGATGTACTAGGCCTTCGAGAGACCCAGTACTTC. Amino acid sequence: CAISDVLGLRETQYF.

CDR3 sequence reads: CASSYVQEFYEQYF. The CDR3, as DNA: TGTGCCAGCAGCTATGTACAGGAATTCTACGAGCAGTACTTC. The rearrangement links TRBV5-8 to TRBJ2-7, with D tentatively TRBD1 (5 bases). This CDR3 spans 14 amino acids. Germline V gives CDR1 SGHTS, CDR2 YDEGEE. With 3 bases removed from V and 3 bases from J, the gap between germline ends came to 13 bases.

CDR3 amino acids: CASSLTGRIANYGYTF. CDR3 DNA: TGTGCCAGCAGTCTGACGGGACGTATAGCTAACTATGGCTACACCTTC. The rearrangement links TRBV28 to TRBJ1-2; D might be TRBD1 (5 bases). Between the trimmed V and J ends, which lost 5 bases and 0 bases, there was a span of 16 bases. The CDR3 contains 16 residues. CDR1 and CDR2 from the germline V gene are MDHEN and SYDVKM.

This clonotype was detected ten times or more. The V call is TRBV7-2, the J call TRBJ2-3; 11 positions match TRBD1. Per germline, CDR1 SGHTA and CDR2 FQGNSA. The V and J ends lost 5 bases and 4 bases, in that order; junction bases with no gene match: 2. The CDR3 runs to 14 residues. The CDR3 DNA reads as TGTGCCAGCAGCCGGACAGGGGGCGCAGATACGCAGTATTTT. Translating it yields CASSRTGGADTQYF. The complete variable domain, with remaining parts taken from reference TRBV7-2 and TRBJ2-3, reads GAGVSQSPSNKVTEKGKDVELRCDPISGHTALYWYRQSLGQGLEFLIYFQGNSAPDKSGLPSDRFSAERTGGSVSTLTIQRTQQEDSAVYLCASSRTGGADTQYFGPGTRLTVL.

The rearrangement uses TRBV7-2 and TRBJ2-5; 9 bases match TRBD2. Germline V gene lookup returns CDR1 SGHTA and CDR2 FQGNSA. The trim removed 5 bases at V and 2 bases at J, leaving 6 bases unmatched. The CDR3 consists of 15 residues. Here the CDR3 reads CASSQRREGQETQYF. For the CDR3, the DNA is TGTGCCAGCAGCCAGAGGCGGGAGGGTCAAGAGACCCAGTACTTC.

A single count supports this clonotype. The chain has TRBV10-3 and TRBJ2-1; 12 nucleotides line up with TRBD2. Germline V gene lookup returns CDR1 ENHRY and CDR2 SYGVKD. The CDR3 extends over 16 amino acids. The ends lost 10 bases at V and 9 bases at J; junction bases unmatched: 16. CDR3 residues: CATQIELAGGSGEQFF. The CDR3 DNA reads TGTGCCACCCAGATTGAACTAGCGGGAGGAAGCGGTGAGCAGTTCTTC.